This T cell receptor (beta chain) was captured by sequencing in a study of neurological immune-mediated disorders. Germline CDR1 reads MNHNS; CDR2 reads SASEGT. This CDR3 spans 14 amino acids. Trimming cost V 2 bases and J 2 bases, with 8 bases left between them. This clonotype turned up a few times. A single record per CDR3 protein comes from TCRdb applying MiXCR to the 5' RACE reads. Among some 87,000 distinct CDR3 sequences, over 4.5% were seen once, and the ten largest hold roughly 7.3%. Time point in this sample: longitudinal time-point 2. This receptor was identified in a woman in her sixties or seventies with multiple sclerosis. The V call is TRBV6-1, the J call TRBJ2-3, with D possibly being TRBD2 (6 bases). Sequencing was done on a sample of PBMCs. CDR3 region: CASSERGFTDTQYF. Written as DNA, the CDR3 is TGTGCCAGCAGTGAACGGGGGTTCACAGATACGCAGTATTTT.